The 19 T cell receptor beta chains below come from one sample, sequenced in a study of T-cell reconstitution after alpha-beta-depleted transplantation in children. Preparation of the TCRbeta library involved a method that used unique molecular identifiers. MiXCR was run by TCRdb on the PCR reads, yielding one entry per CDR3 protein. The sample contains 250,000 or so distinct CDR3 sequences, roughly a quarter of which appear only once. This material consisted of PBMCs, mostly from graft donor cells, taken 360 days after TCRalphabeta/CD19-depleted stem cell transplant. These receptors were taken from a female patient younger than 10 who had a stem cell transplant for congenital amegakaryocytic thrombocytopenia, so the T cells may come from the graft donor.

The rearrangement links TRBV19 to TRBJ2-7, with 8 bases lining up with TRBD1. J was trimmed by 4 bases and V by 6 bases; bases with no gene match: 5. The CDR3 covers 13 residues. Germline V gene data show CDR1 as LNHDA and CDR2 as SQIVND (reference sequence). The CDR3 DNA reads TGTGCCAGTAGCCGGGACAGGCAATACGAGCAGTACTTC. It specifies CASSRDRQYEQYF.

V usage is TRBV10-2 and J usage is TRBJ2-4, with 12 bases matching TRBD2. Germline loops: CDR1 WSHSY, CDR2 SAAADI. V dropped 8 bases and J dropped 0; count of bases not matched to a gene: 5. CDR3 length: 16 residues. The CDR3 region has the DNA TGCGCCAGCGCTAGCGGGGGGGCGGTAGCCAAAAACATTCAGTACTTC. Encoded protein: CASASGGAVAKNIQYF.

This clonotype turned up a few times. This sequence joins TRBV6-5 and TRBJ1-5; the D is unclear. CDR3 length: 14 residues. Per germline, CDR1 MNHEY and CDR2 SVGAGI. V was clipped by 8 bases and J by 2 bases, with 13 bases between them. This chain's CDR3 is CASSQGVGNQPQHF. CDR3 DNA: TGTGCCAGCTCTCAAGGAGTTGGCAATCAGCCCCAGCATTTT.

In this sample, this clonotype turned up a few times. V usage is TRBV27 and J usage is TRBJ2-1; no definite D call. This CDR3 contains 13 residues. The V end was cut by 2 bases, the J end by 7 bases, with 9 bases between. The germline V gene has CDR1 MNHEY and CDR2 SMNVEV (reference sequence). CDR3 sequence reads: CASSLSSGNEQFF. The CDR3 DNA reads as TGTGCCAGCAGTTTAAGCTCCGGGAATGAGCAGTTCTTC.

The chain couples TRBV12-3 or TRBV12-4 to TRBJ2-1, with D maybe TRBD2 (6 bases). Trimming removed 6 bases at V and 4 bases at J, with 13 bases between. The CDR3 has 14 residues. In DNA, the CDR3 is TGTGCCAGCAGAAAACTAGCCGCGTACAATGAGCAGTTCTTC. This codes for CASRKLAAYNEQFF.

This clonotype was recorded at least ten times. This sequence joins TRBV5-6 and TRBJ2-2; D gene unclear. Germline V CDR1 and CDR2: SGHDT, YYEEEE. The CDR3 runs to 14 residues. Trimming stripped 4 bases from V and 0 bases from J, with 7 bases between. The DNA of the CDR3 is TGTGCCAGCAGCCGTCTAGCGAACACCGGGGAGCTGTTTTTT. Translated, it gives CASSRLANTGELFF. The full variable domain, rest sourced from reference TRBV5-6 and TRBJ2-2, is DAGVTQSPTHLIKTRGQQVTLRCSPKSGHDTVSWYQQALGQGPQFIFQYYEEEERQRGNFPDRFSGHQFPNYSSELNVNALLLGDSALYLCASSRLANTGELFFGEGSRLTVL.

This clonotype has more than one count but fewer than ten. This chain uses TRBV7-2 with TRBJ1-1; no definite D call. The CDR3 totals 14 residues. With 6 bases removed from V and 3 bases from J, the gap between germline ends came to 14 bases. CDR1 is SGHTA and CDR2 is FQGNSA in the germline V gene. CDR3 DNA sequence: TGTGCCAGCAGTTCCGGTGTCGTGGACACTGAAGCTTTCTTT. Protein product: CASSSGVVDTEAFF.

J is TRBJ2-5 and V is TRBV3-1; 9 bases agree with TRBD1. With 5 bases clipped from V and 2 bases from J, the junction kept 3 bases outside the gene matches. Germline values: CDR1 LGHDT, CDR2 YNNKEL (reference sequence). This CDR3 contains 14 residues. The CDR3: CASSGQGKQETQYF. CDR3 DNA: TGTGCCAGCAGCGGACAGGGGAAACAAGAGACCCAGTACTTC.

This clonotype has a handful of counts. V gene TRBV7-9 combines with J gene TRBJ2-3, with unresolved D. The CDR3 is made up of 15 amino acids. Looked up from germline, CDR1 is SEHNR and CDR2 is FQNEAQ (reference sequence). V lost 4 bases to trimming and J lost 0 bases, with 11 bases between them. The chain's CDR3 is CASSSRQGSTDTQYF. Written as DNA, the CDR3 is TGTGCCAGCAGCTCTAGACAAGGAAGCACAGATACGCAGTATTTT.

This chain connects TRBV28 to TRBJ2-1, with D hard to call. This CDR3 is built from 15 residues. Trimming cost V 6 bases and J 3 bases, with 15 bases left between them. Germline CDR1 reads MDHEN; CDR2 reads SYDVKM. The DNA of the CDR3 is TGTGCCAGCAGCAAAATAGGACCGAACTACAATGAGCAGTTCTTC. Its protein product is CASSKIGPNYNEQFF.

CDR3 coding DNA: TGTGCCACCAAAGGACAAGGTCCGGATACGCAGTATTTT. It specifies CATKGQGPDTQYF. The V and J genes are TRBV24-1 and TRBJ2-3, with D tentatively TRBD1 (5 bases). Trimming stripped 8 bases from V and 6 bases from J, with 14 bases between. The CDR3 has 13 residues. Germline CDR1 reads KGHDR; CDR2 reads SFDVKD.

This clonotype came up many times. This chain joins TRBV28 and TRBJ2-5, with D possibly being TRBD1 or TRBD2 (5 bases each). Germline-derived CDR1 and CDR2 are MDHEN and SYDVKM. Trimming cost V 6 bases and J 7 bases, with 15 bases left between them. The CDR3 has 13 residues. The CDR3 DNA sequence: TGTGCCAGCAGAGAACCCGGTGGGGGGACCCAGTACTTC. It is translated as CASREPGGGTQYF.

The J gene is TRBJ2-7, the V gene TRBV12-3 or TRBV12-4; D perhaps matches TRBD1 (6 bases). The CDR3 length is 15 residues. Trimming took off 4 bases at V and 4 bases at J, with 17 bases between the two ends. DNA for the CDR3: TGTGCCAGCAGTTCCAGGGGACGGAAGAAATACGAGCAGTACTTC. It yields the protein CASSSRGRKKYEQYF.

The sample holds a few counts of this clonotype. This chain links TRBV5-5 with TRBJ2-1, with unresolved D. The CDR3 contains 13 residues. Germline V gives CDR1 SGHKS, CDR2 YYEKEE (reference sequence). Trimming removed 0 bases from V and 9 bases from J, with 10 bases in between. The CDR3 nucleotides are TGTGCCAGCAGCTTGGCCTACGTGGGTGAGCAGTTCTTC. This encodes CASSLAYVGEQFF.

The J gene is TRBJ1-1, the V gene TRBV7-6; D remains ambiguous. This CDR3 is 12 amino acids long. Germline CDR1 and CDR2: SGHVS and FNYEAQ. V was shortened by 5 bases and J by 4 bases, with 8 bases between the two germline ends. CDR3 DNA: TGTGCCAGCAGCCCGACGGGCACTGAAGCTTTCTTT. It specifies CASSPTGTEAFF.

V and J are TRBV20-1 and TRBJ2-1; D is uncertain. Per the germline V gene, CDR1 is DFQATT and CDR2 is SNEGSKA (reference sequence). Between the trimmed V and J ends, which lost 5 bases and 6 bases, there was a span of 5 bases. The CDR3 runs to 10 residues. CDR3 DNA sequence: TGCAGTGCTGCCCTCAATGAGCAGTTCTTC. Its translation: CSAALNEQFF.

The sample holds a few counts of this clonotype. The chain couples TRBV20-1 to TRBJ2-7; D is undetermined. The CDR3 spans 13 residues. Per germline, CDR1 DFQATT and CDR2 SNEGSKA (reference sequence). The V gene lost 6 bases and the J gene lost 2 bases, with 14 bases spanning the gap. The CDR3 loop is CSAHPLGTYEQYF. The CDR3 nucleotides are TGCAGTGCCCACCCACTGGGGACCTACGAGCAGTACTTC.

This clonotype has only a few counts. The gene calls are TRBV5-1 and TRBJ2-3, with 7 bases fitting TRBD1. J lost 5 bases, V lost 3 bases, and 9 bases had no gene match. Germline CDR1 and CDR2: SGHRS and YFSETQ. The length of the CDR3 is 15 residues. The CDR3 loop reads CASSSGQVRGDTQYF. CDR3 DNA sequence: TGCGCCAGCAGCTCTGGACAGGTGAGGGGAGATACGCAGTATTTT. Full variable domain (remainder filled in from reference TRBV5-1 and TRBJ2-3): KAGVTQTPRYLIKTRGQQVTLSCSPISGHRSVSWYQQTPGQGLQFLFEYFSETQRNKGNFPGRFSGRQFSNSRSEMNVSTLELGDSALYLCASSSGQVRGDTQYFGPGTRLTVL.

This clonotype was seen more than once but under ten times. The CDR3 sequence: CASRPNGGRNQPQHF. The DNA of the CDR3 is TGCGCCAGCAGGCCCAATGGGGGTCGCAATCAGCCCCAGCATTTT. This sequence joins TRBV10-2 and TRBJ1-5, with D maybe TRBD1 (5 bases). CDR1 is WSHSY, CDR2 SAAADI, per germline. The CDR3 sequence is 15 residues long. V was pared by 6 bases and J by 2 bases, with 14 bases between.